Below, 32 T cell receptor beta chains from the same sample are listed, as sequenced in a study of blood T cell repertoires in COVID-19. The table came from immunoSEQ multiplex PCR; TCRdb's copy has only in-frame clones and leaves some out. The sample records under 200,000 clones, around 80% being singletons. Sequenced input: peripheral blood. Every receptor here comes from a man in his 60s with acute or convalescent COVID-19.

This chain connects TRBV6-6 to TRBJ1-5; the D gene is possibly TRBD1 (5 bases). The V gene's germline CDR1 is MNHNY and CDR2 SVGAGI (reference sequence). Trimming shortened V by 6 bases and J by 5 bases, and 17 bases separated the two germline ends. The CDR3 is made up of 15 amino acids. The CDR3 region is CASSPTTQGDQPQHF. The CDR3 DNA follows: TGTGCCAGCAGCCCCACGACACAAGGGGATCAGCCCCAGCATTTT.

V and J are TRBV25-1 and TRBJ2-2; 8 nucleotides agree with TRBD1. Trimming removed 4 bases from V and 3 bases from J; junction bases left unmatched: 4. Germline CDR1 is MGHDK and CDR2 is SYGVNS. CDR3 size: 15 residues. The CDR3 protein is CASSGTGWYTGELFF. CDR3 nucleotide sequence: TGTGCCAGCAGTGGGACAGGGTGGTACACCGGGGAGCTGTTTTTT.

Only a few counts were recorded for this clone. The chain has TRBV19 and TRBJ1-5, with D unclear. Trimming shortened V by 6 bases and J by 6 bases, and 9 bases separated the two germline ends. Germline V CDR1 and CDR2: LNHDA, SQIVND (reference sequence). The CDR3 is made up of 12 amino acids. The CDR3: CASRRESQPQHF. The CDR3 nucleotides read TGTGCCAGTAGAAGGGAGTCTCAGCCCCAGCATTTT.

The CDR3 DNA reads TGCGCCAGCAGCTTGTGGGGCAGCGGGACAGATACGCAGTATTTT. This translates into CASSLWGSGTDTQYF. J is TRBJ2-3 and V is TRBV5-1; weak D call: TRBD2 (6 bases). This CDR3 is built from 15 residues. V was clipped by 1 base and J by 3 bases, with 12 bases between them. Germline V gene lookup returns CDR1 SGHRS and CDR2 YFSETQ.

A few counts support this clone. The J gene is TRBJ2-2, the V gene TRBV3-1 (or the pseudogene TRBV3-2), with a tentative D call TRBD2 (5 bases). Per the germline V gene, CDR1 is LGHDT and CDR2 is YNNKEL (reference sequence). The CDR3 loop spans 13 amino acids. Trimming took 2 bases from V and 13 from J, leaving 14 bases between them. The CDR3 spells CASSQNHEGGLFF. Written as DNA, the CDR3 is TGTGCCAGCAGCCAAAATCACGAGGGTGGGCTGTTTTTT.

The sample holds one count of this clone. The chain links TRBV30 to TRBJ2-4; D is possibly TRBD2 (6 bases). Germline CDR1 and CDR2: GTSNPN and SVGIG (reference sequence). The CDR3 runs 17 residues. Trimming cost V 3 bases and J 0 bases, with 18 bases left between them. The CDR3 loop reads CAWSPTGGSLAKNIQYF. The DNA of the CDR3 is TGTGCCTGGAGCCCAACCGGGGGATCGCTAGCCAAAAACATTCAGTACTTC.

The rearrangement links TRBV19 to TRBJ1-5; possibly TRBD1 for D (6 bases). Germline lookup yields CDR1 LNHDA and CDR2 SQIVND (reference sequence). The germline V and J ends were trimmed by 7 bases and 4 bases, with 14 bases remaining between them. CDR3 length: 14 amino acids. The CDR3 here is CASTEQGGNQPQHF. The CDR3 nucleotides are TGTGCCAGTACTGAACAGGGTGGGAATCAGCCCCAGCATTTT.

The V gene is TRBV29-1, the J gene TRBJ2-7, with 7 bases fitting TRBD2. This CDR3 contains 12 residues. Germline V gene lookup returns CDR1 SQVTM and CDR2 ANQGSEA. Trimming removed 7 bases from V and 0 bases from J; junction bases left unmatched: 3. The CDR3 protein is CSGRDYSYEQYF. CDR3 DNA: TGCAGCGGACGGGACTACTCCTACGAGCAGTACTTC.

The chain employs TRBV30 and TRBJ2-2; TRBD2 agrees at 14 bases. This CDR3 contains 16 residues. Germline V gene sequence: CDR1 GTSNPN, CDR2 SVGIG (reference sequence). V gave up 3 bases and J gave up 7 bases; unmatched junction bases: 7. The CDR3 spells CAWRAGLAGVVGELFF. CDR3 nucleotide sequence: TGTGCCTGGAGGGCGGGACTAGCGGGAGTAGTCGGGGAGCTGTTTTTT. Full variable domain (remainder filled in from reference TRBV30 and TRBJ2-2): SQTIHQWPATLVQPVGSPLSLECTVEGTSNPNLYWYRQAAGRGLQLLFYSVGIGQISSEVPQNLSASRPQDRQFILSSKKLLLSDSGFYLCAWRAGLAGVVGELFFGEGSRLTVL.

V is TRBV27 and J is TRBJ1-4; 12 nucleotides agree with TRBD1. There are 14 residues in the CDR3. Losses at the gene ends were 2 bases for V and 10 bases for J; bases not matched to a gene: 2. Germline assignment: CDR1 MNHEY and CDR2 SMNVEV (reference sequence). In nucleotides, the CDR3 is TGTGCCAGCAGTTTAGGGACAGGGGGCGGAAAACTGTTTTTT. Protein product: CASSLGTGGGKLFF.

The rearrangement joins TRBV11-2 to TRBJ1-1; 8 bases are a match to TRBD1. Germline V gives CDR1 SGHAT, CDR2 FQNNGV. J gave up 11 bases and V 4 bases, and 9 bases lay outside the gene matches. The CDR3 length is 13 residues. The CDR3 DNA reads as TGTGCCAGCAGCTCATATCAGGGGGCGGAGGCTTTCTTT. It translates to CASSSYQGAEAFF.

The chain employs TRBV19 and TRBJ2-7; no firm D call. Germline V gene sequence: CDR1 LNHDA, CDR2 SQIVND (reference sequence). The V end was cut by 0 bases, the J end by 3 bases, with 15 bases between. The length of the CDR3 is 16 residues. The DNA for the CDR3 is TGTGCCAGTAGTATAGATCCGGTGACATCAAGCTACGAGCAGTACTTC. It is translated as CASSIDPVTSSYEQYF.

As DNA, the CDR3 is TGTGCCAGCAGCTCCCGGGAGGTAGATACGCAGTATTTT. As protein: CASSSREVDTQYF. The chain recombines TRBV7-3 with TRBJ2-3, with 7 bases aligning to TRBD2. Germline V gives CDR1 SGHTA, CDR2 FQGTGA. The CDR3 consists of 13 residues. The ends lost 4 bases at V and 5 bases at J; junction bases unmatched: 3.

The rearrangement links TRBV2 to TRBJ1-1, with unresolved D. V was clipped by 7 bases and J by 5 bases, with 11 bases between them. Germline values: CDR1 SNHLY, CDR2 FYNNEI. The CDR3 is 12 amino acids. The CDR3 sequence: CASMTTGTEAFF. The CDR3, as DNA: TGTGCCAGCATGACCACGGGGACTGAAGCTTTCTTT.

This clone has a single count. The chain recombines TRBV30 with TRBJ1-4; 7 bases fit TRBD1. The CDR3 is 16 amino acids. V shed 2 bases and J 0 bases; nucleotides not matched to a gene: 6. Germline V gene data show CDR1 as GTSNPN and CDR2 as SVGIG (reference sequence). Here the CDR3 reads CAWSQGQATTNEKLFF. In DNA form, the CDR3 reads TGTGCCTGGAGTCAAGGACAGGCAACAACTAATGAAAAACTGTTTTTT.

The chain joins TRBV5-1 to TRBJ2-7, with a weak D call TRBD2 (6 bases). This CDR3 is 15 amino acids long. Germline CDR1 and CDR2: SGHRS and YFSETQ. V was trimmed by 0 bases and J by 3 bases, leaving 13 bases between them. The CDR3 spells CASSLEPGVVYEQYF. CDR3 bases: TGCGCCAGCAGCTTGGAACCGGGGGTTGTCTACGAGCAGTACTTC.

This chain joins TRBV5-5 and TRBJ1-1; D is unresolved. The V gene lost 2 bases and the J gene lost 3 bases, with 11 bases spanning the gap. Looked up from germline, CDR1 is SGHKS and CDR2 is YYEKEE (reference sequence). The CDR3 is 14 residues long. This CDR3 reads CASSFQSRDTEAFF. CDR3 in DNA: TGTGCCAGCAGCTTTCAAAGTCGGGACACTGAAGCTTTCTTT. The full variable domain, completed using reference TRBV5-5 and TRBJ1-1, is DAGVTQSPTHLIKTRGQQVTLRCSPISGHKSVSWYQQVLGQGPQFIFQYYEKEERGRGNFPDRFSARQFPNYSSELNVNALLLGDSALYLCASSFQSRDTEAFFGQGTRLTVV.

This clone was counted ten times or more. The chain links TRBV3-1 (or the pseudogene TRBV3-2) to TRBJ1-1, with D uncertain. Germline lookup yields CDR1 LGHDT and CDR2 YNNKEL (reference sequence). The V gene lost 5 bases and the J gene lost 5 bases, with 15 bases spanning the gap. CDR3 length: 14 amino acids. The chain's CDR3 is CASSIARGKTEAFF. DNA for the CDR3: TGTGCCAGCAGCATAGCAAGAGGGAAAACTGAAGCTTTCTTT.

CDR3 nucleotides: TGTGCCAGCAGCTTGGAAGTTGGTAGAAATCAGCCCCAGCATTTT. Its translation: CASSLEVGRNQPQHF. The chain couples TRBV5-5 to TRBJ1-5; D gene uncertain. Germline CDR1 reads SGHKS; CDR2 reads YYEKEE (reference sequence). The CDR3 is 15 residues long. The ends were cut back, 0 bases at V and 4 bases at J, with 11 bases in the middle.

This clone has just a few counts. V usage is TRBV30 and J usage is TRBJ1-3; D not certain. V was shortened by 3 bases and J by 10 bases, with 13 bases between the two germline ends. The CDR3 is 12 residues long. Germline assignment: CDR1 GTSNPN and CDR2 SVGIG (reference sequence). CDR3 nucleotides: TGTGCCTGGAGCCCCACACCTTGGACCATATATTTT. It encodes CAWSPTPWTIYF.

V and J are TRBV30 and TRBJ1-2; weak D call: TRBD1 (6 bases). V was trimmed by 3 bases and J by 2 bases, leaving 22 bases between them. The CDR3 is 17 residues long. Germline V CDR1 and CDR2: GTSNPN, SVGIG (reference sequence). The CDR3 DNA is TGTGCCTGGAGACTTACAGGGACTACCCTGATGAACTATGGCTACACCTTC. Its protein product is CAWRLTGTTLMNYGYTF.

The V gene is TRBV2, the J gene TRBJ1-2; TRBD1 matches 7 bases. Per germline, CDR1 SNHLY and CDR2 FYNNEI. V lost 5 bases to trimming and J lost 4 bases; unmatched junction nucleotides: 10. The CDR3 is made up of 15 amino acids. CDR3 in amino acids: CASSLGTEGGYGYTF. In nucleotides, the CDR3 is TGTGCCAGCAGTCTCGGGACAGAGGGAGGCTATGGCTACACCTTC.

The CDR3 loop is CSAGNWNGYTF. The CDR3 DNA follows: TGCAGTGCCGGGAATTGGAATGGCTACACCTTC. The gene calls are TRBV20-1 and TRBJ1-2; D is unclear. Trimming stripped 6 bases from V and 6 bases from J, with 11 bases between. The CDR3 is 11 residues long. Looked up from germline, CDR1 is DFQATT and CDR2 is SNEGSKA (reference sequence).

V gene TRBV5-1 combines with J gene TRBJ2-1; D is perhaps TRBD1 (7 bases). The germline V gene has CDR1 SGHRS and CDR2 YFSETQ. CDR3 length: 14 residues. Deletions cut 4 bases from V and 7 bases from J, with 15 bases between. The CDR3 DNA is TGCGCCAGCAGCACCATCAGGGGGGAGAATGAGCAGTTCTTC. Translation gives CASSTIRGENEQFF.

The chain combines TRBV29-1 with TRBJ1-2; TRBD1 aligns across 8 bases. V shed 7 bases, J shed 4 bases, and the junction held 8 bases outside the gene matches. The CDR3 extends over 13 amino acids. CDR1 is SQVTM and CDR2 is ANQGSEA in the germline V gene. As DNA, the CDR3 is TGCAGCGACGACCCGACAGGGGCCTATGGCTACACCTTC. Amino acid sequence: CSDDPTGAYGYTF.

The chain recombines TRBV29-1 with TRBJ2-3; perhaps TRBD1 as D (6 bases). The ends were cut back, 4 bases at V and 2 bases at J, with 10 bases in the middle. CDR3 size: 13 residues. Germline CDR1 is SQVTM and CDR2 is ANQGSEA. Here the CDR3 reads CSVGGQFTDTQYF. CDR3 bases: TGCAGCGTTGGAGGACAGTTCACAGATACGCAGTATTTT.

This clone was detected only once. The V gene is TRBV4-1, the J gene TRBJ1-5; 7 nucleotides align to TRBD1. Germline lookup yields CDR1 MGHRA and CDR2 YSYEKL. J gave up 6 bases and V 5 bases, and 4 bases lay outside the gene matches. This CDR3 spans 13 amino acids. The CDR3, as DNA: TGCGCCAGCAGCTTGACAGGGATTCAGCCCCAGCATTTT. The encoded protein is CASSLTGIQPQHF.

J is TRBJ2-2 and V is TRBV7-3; tentatively, D is TRBD1 (6 bases). The CDR3 is 16 amino acids. With 2 bases removed from V and 7 bases from J, the gap between germline ends came to 17 bases. Per the germline V gene, CDR1 is SGHTA and CDR2 is FQGTGA. CDR3 sequence (DNA): TGTGCCAGCAGCTTACGCGACCCCAGGGGCGGCGGGGAGCTGTTTTTT. Translated: CASSLRDPRGGGELFF.

The chain joins TRBV3-1 (or the pseudogene TRBV3-2) to TRBJ2-7; 7 nucleotides align to TRBD1. Trimming removed 1 base from V and 2 bases from J; junction bases left unmatched: 14. This CDR3 spans 18 amino acids. Germline V lookup: CDR1 LGHDT, CDR2 YNNKEL (reference sequence). The CDR3 here is CASSQGATGTAITYEQYF. The CDR3 DNA is TGTGCCAGCAGCCAAGGGGCCACCGGGACAGCTATCACCTACGAGCAGTACTTC.

The chain joins TRBV18 to TRBJ2-1, with 9 bases lining up with TRBD2. This CDR3 has 17 amino acids. V trimming: 0 bases; J trimming: 6 bases; junction bases outside the gene matches: 9. Per germline, CDR1 KGHSH and CDR2 LQKENI. The CDR3 is CASSPPLGGRASNEQFF. The CDR3 region has the DNA TGTGCCAGCTCACCACCGCTCGGCGGGAGGGCGTCCAATGAGCAGTTCTTC.

The chain has TRBV5-1 and TRBJ2-7; 8 bases align to TRBD2. V shed 4 bases and J 0 bases; nucleotides not matched to a gene: 9. CDR1 is SGHRS, CDR2 YFSETQ, per germline. The CDR3 is 16 amino acids. The CDR3 region has the DNA TGCGCCAGCAGCAACGGCCGGGGGGGAAGCTCCTACGAGCAGTACTTC. Translated: CASSNGRGGSSYEQYF.

The CDR3 sequence: CAWSGLAGGEQYF. The CDR3, as DNA: TGTGCCTGGAGCGGACTAGCGGGAGGCGAGCAGTACTTC. The chain uses TRBV30 and TRBJ2-7; 14 nucleotides align to TRBD2. Looked up from germline, CDR1 is GTSNPN and CDR2 is SVGIG (reference sequence). V dropped 3 bases and J dropped 6; count of bases not matched to a gene: 1. The CDR3 is 13 amino acids.